This TCR beta chain was found in a study of vaccination effects on CD4 cells after COVID-19. As to this clone: Its antigen is not known.

Trimming pared 0 bases from V and 2 bases from J, leaving 7 bases between. The germline CDR1 and CDR2 sequences are SGHRS and YFSETQ. This CDR3 has 14 amino acids. Sequencing in the ViraFEST assay came after antigen-specific CD4+ T cells had been expanded with viral peptide pools, which were used to stimulate PBMC. Upon completion of roughly ten days in culture, CD4+ T cells were isolated. All vaccine recipients tested negative for nucleocapsid antibodies and had never contracted SARS-CoV-2 infection. The table came from immunoSEQ multiplex PCR; TCRdb's copy has only in-frame clones and leaves some out. The sample carries fewer than 30,000 clones, roughly two thirds recorded once.

The chain uses TRBV5-1 and TRBJ2-3; tentatively, D is TRBD2 (6 bases). This TCR derives from a human donor who received a COVID-19 vaccine. Sequencing used CD4+ T cells from PBMCs cultured with SARS-CoV-2 spike peptides, obtained before COVID-19 vaccination. The CDR3 nucleotides read TGCGCCAGCAGCTTGGGGGGGGACACAGATACGCAGTATTTT. It codes for CASSLGGDTDTQYF. The variable domain in full, completed from reference TRBV5-1 and TRBJ2-3, reads KAGVTQTPRYLIKTRGQQVTLSCSPISGHRSVSWYQQTPGQGLQFLFEYFSETQRNKGNFPGRFSGRQFSNSRSEMNVSTLELGDSALYLCASSLGGDTDTQYFGPGTRLTVL.